These T cell receptor beta chains were read from a single sample in a study of a mutant IDH1 vaccine in newly diagnosed glioma. The table came from immunoSEQ multiplex PCR; TCRdb's copy has only in-frame clones and leaves some out. The table lists some 42,000 clones, approximately 82% of them singletons. No antigens are known for them. Sequencing was performed on PBMCs, taken from a glioma patient whose treatment included an IDH1 peptide vaccine. These receptors were obtained from a man aged 18 to 35 with glioma. Some clones in this sample may be carry-over from other donors' samples. Each CDR3 is given with its conserved first and last residue. A D gene is named only where the DNA matches it firmly. Clone size is given for some rows only: seen once, a few or many times, or a class if the clone is expanded.

V	J	length	size	D	CDR3	DNA
TRBV9	TRBJ1-6	14	.	.	CASSGSRDRGPLHF	TGTGCCAGCAGCGGAAGCCGGGACCGCGGGCCCCTCCACTTT
TRBV18	TRBJ1-2	15	few	.	CASSPSSPSPYGYTF	TGTGCCAGCTCACCCAGCTCTCCGAGCCCCTATGGCTACACCTTC
TRBV18	TRBJ2-5	14	.	TRBD2	CASASGIERETQYF	TGTGCCAGCGCTAGCGGGATCGAGCGAGAGACCCAGTACTTC
TRBV18	TRBJ1-1	15	.	.	CASSSGLRLNTEAFF	TGTGCCAGCTCATCGGGTCTCCGCCTGAACACTGAAGCTTTCTTT
TRBV14	TRBJ2-3	12	.	.	CASSQAGDTQYF	TGTGCCAGCAGCCAAGCTGGGGATACGCAGTATTTT
TRBV29-1	TRBJ2-3	13	.	.	CSGRFGFTDTQYF	TGCAGTGGACGCTTTGGTTTCACAGATACGCAGTATTTT
TRBV4-1	TRBJ1-2	16	.	TRBD1	CASSPVAGGESYGYTF	TGCGCCAGCAGCCCCGTAGCAGGGGGAGAGTCCTATGGCTACACCTTC
TRBV7-9	TRBJ2-7	14	.	.	CASSLVGITYEQYF	TGTGCCAGCAGCTTAGTAGGTATTACCTACGAGCAGTACTTC
TRBV6-6	TRBJ1-1	13	.	.	CASSYASDTEAFF	TGTGCCAGCAGTTATGCATCAGACACTGAAGCTTTCTTT
TRBV7-3	TRBJ1-1	13	once	.	CASSRGPNTEAFF	TGTGCCAGCAGCCGAGGGCCTAACACTGAAGCTTTCTTT
TRBV18	TRBJ1-4	14	.	.	CASSSGSSNEKLFF	TGTGCCAGCTCAAGCGGCAGCTCTAATGAAAAACTGTTTTTT
TRBV7-2	TRBJ2-7	14	.	TRBD1	CASHRDRGTYEQYF	TGTGCCAGCCACCGGGACAGGGGAACCTACGAGCAGTACTTC
TRBV20-1	TRBJ2-7	11	.	.	CSATDFYEQYF	TGCAGTGCCACGGACTTCTACGAGCAGTACTTC
TRBV7-9	TRBJ1-2	15	once	.	CASSLKIGASYGYTF	TGTGCCAGCAGCCTAAAGATTGGCGCTAGCTATGGCTACACCTTC
TRBV15	TRBJ2-7	12	once	.	CATSREFGAEYF	TGTGCCACCAGCAGAGAGTTTGGGGCTGAGTACTTC
TRBV30	TRBJ2-3	15	.	.	CAWALGFLAQDTQYF	TGTGCCTGGGCCTTGGGGTTTCTAGCACAAGATACGCAGTATTTT
TRBV7-9	TRBJ1-1	14	few	TRBD1	CASSIRQGNTEAFF	TGTGCCAGCAGCATACGACAGGGGAACACTGAAGCTTTCTTT
TRBV19	TRBJ2-2	16	.	.	CASTGFRRFNTGELFF	TGTGCCAGTACCGGATTCAGAAGGTTTAACACCGGGGAGCTGTTTTTT
TRBV19	TRBJ1-2	15	.	.	CASRDPPRRLYGYTF	TGTGCCAGTAGAGACCCCCCCCGACGGCTCTATGGCTACACCTTC
TRBV5-4	TRBJ1-1	15	once	TRBD1	CASSSSTGGGTEAFF	TGTGCCAGCAGCTCCTCAACAGGGGGCGGCACTGAAGCTTTCTTT
TRBV5-1	TRBJ1-1	17	once	TRBD1	CASSLIQGGALNTEAFF	TGCGCCAGCAGCTTGATTCAGGGGGGGGCACTGAACACTGAAGCTTTCTTT
TRBV5-8	TRBJ1-1	15	.	.	CASSFRGVSTNEAFF	TGTGCCAGCAGCTTCCGAGGGGTGAGCACTAATGAAGCTTTCTTT
TRBV18	TRBJ2-1	15	.	.	CASSPEGYAIGEQFF	TGTGCCAGCTCACCAGAAGGTTACGCAATCGGTGAGCAGTTCTTC
TRBV19	TRBJ1-1	15	.	.	CASSIADSLNTEAFF	TGTGCCAGTAGTATAGCGGACAGCCTGAACACTGAAGCTTTCTTT
TRBV28	TRBJ2-7	14	.	.	CASSLTGRFYEQYF	TGTGCCAGCAGTTTAACAGGGAGGTTTTACGAGCAGTACTTC
TRBV5-4	TRBJ1-4	15	.	TRBD1	CASSSTGGSGEKLFF	TGTGCCAGCAGCTCAACAGGGGGATCAGGTGAAAAACTGTTTTTT
TRBV4-3	TRBJ1-2	15	.	.	CASSQGVSTNYGYTF	TGCGCCAGCAGCCAAGGCGTATCAACTAACTATGGCTACACCTTC
TRBV5-6	TRBJ2-5	11	.	.	CASSSGLPQYF	TGTGCCAGCAGCTCCGGTTTGCCCCAGTACTTC
TRBV19	TRBJ2-1	14	once	.	CASSSIGSYNEQFF	TGTGCCAGTAGCTCTATAGGCTCCTACAATGAGCAGTTCTTC
TRBV4-3	TRBJ2-7	15	once	.	CASSQGRGVGYEQYF	TGCGCCAGCAGCCAAGGTCGAGGGGTTGGGTACGAGCAGTACTTC
TRBV28	TRBJ2-7	18	.	.	CASSPPEAQGWFRNEQYF	TGTGCCAGCAGCCCTCCAGAGGCGCAGGGTTGGTTTCGGAACGAGCAGTACTTC
TRBV28	TRBJ1-5	17	.	.	CASSFILISQGHPPQHF	TGTGCCAGCAGTTTTATCCTCATTTCACAGGGTCATCCGCCCCAGCATTTT
TRBV19	TRBJ1-2	14	once	.	CASSIDATVYGYTF	TGTGCCAGTAGTATAGATGCGACGGTCTATGGCTACACCTTC
TRBV30	TRBJ2-3	14	.	TRBD1	CAWSRGHLGDTQYF	TGTGCCTGGAGTAGGGGGCACTTGGGAGATACGCAGTATTTT
TRBV5-1	TRBJ2-7	14	.	TRBD1	CASSHGQGAYEQYF	TGCGCCAGCAGCCACGGACAGGGAGCCTACGAGCAGTACTTC
TRBV7-2	TRBJ1-5	13	.	.	CASSFWGLQPQHF	TGTGCCAGCAGCTTTTGGGGTTTACAGCCCCAGCATTTT
TRBV5-6	TRBJ1-1	14	.	.	CASSQQGIDAEAFF	TGTGCCAGCAGCCAGCAGGGTATTGACGCTGAAGCTTTCTTT
TRBV19	TRBJ1-1	13	.	.	CASSRSVNTEAFF	TGTGCCAGTAGCCGCAGCGTGAACACTGAAGCTTTCTTT
TRBV5-1	TRBJ1-1	14	.	TRBD1	CASSLGTGQTEAFF	TGCGCCAGCAGCTTGGGGACAGGGCAAACTGAAGCTTTCTTT
TRBV7-9	TRBJ1-1	15	once	.	CASSLLRKGSTEAFF	TGTGCCAGCAGCTTGCTCAGAAAAGGGTCCACTGAAGCTTTCTTT
TRBV9	TRBJ1-1	15	few	TRBD1	CASSSRQGRNTEAFF	TGTGCCAGCAGCTCAAGACAGGGACGGAACACTGAAGCTTTCTTT
TRBV6-5	TRBJ1-2	13	.	.	CASSPTRSDGYTF	TGTGCCAGCAGCCCTACTCGATCCGATGGCTACACCTTC
TRBV5-1	TRBJ2-6	14	.	.	CASFGWSGANVLTF	TGCGCTTCGTTCGGCTGGTCTGGGGCCAACGTCCTGACTTTC
TRBV5-4	TRBJ1-2	15	.	TRBD1	CASSFGDRVNYGYTF	TGTGCCAGCAGCTTTGGGGACAGGGTCAACTATGGCTACACCTTC
TRBV5-4	TRBJ2-5	16	.	.	CASSLEGSRFWETQYF	TGTGCCAGCAGCTTGGAGGGGAGCCGTTTTTGGGAGACCCAGTACTTC
TRBV30	TRBJ1-4	19	few	.	CAWRARRGGFRATNEKLFF	TGTGCCTGGAGAGCCCGCAGGGGCGGGTTTCGGGCAACTAATGAAAAACTGTTTTTT
TRBV13	TRBJ1-1	13	large	.	CASSLTEFTEAFF	TGTGCCAGCAGCTTAACGGAGTTTACTGAAGCTTTCTTT
TRBV7-7	TRBJ2-7	14	.	.	CASSLAENGYEQYF	TGTGCTAGCAGCTTAGCTGAGAATGGCTACGAGCAGTACTTC
TRBV6-5	TRBJ2-3	12	.	.	CASGGAQDTQYF	TGTGCCAGCGGGGGGGCCCAGGATACGCAGTATTTT
TRBV4-3	TRBJ1-2	15	.	.	CASSFWDSGRDGYTF	TGCGCCAGCAGCTTTTGGGACTCCGGGAGGGATGGCTACACCTTC
TRBV19	TRBJ2-7	14	.	.	CASSQEDPLYEQYF	TGTGCCAGTAGTCAGGAGGACCCTCTTTACGAGCAGTACTTC
TRBV27	TRBJ2-5	14	.	TRBD2	CASSLRGGGETQYF	TGTGCCAGCAGTTTAAGGGGCGGGGGAGAGACCCAGTACTTC
TRBV6-6	TRBJ2-2	16	.	TRBD1	CASSSMGRGHSGELFF	TGTGCCAGCAGTTCCATGGGTAGGGGGCATTCCGGGGAGCTGTTTTTT
TRBV7-2	TRBJ1-2	13	.	.	CASSPRLRYGYTF	TGTGCCAGCAGCCCCCGCCTCCGCTATGGCTACACCTTC
TRBV19	TRBJ1-2	12	.	.	CASSRTTGGYTF	TGTGCCAGTAGTAGAACAACAGGGGGCTACACCTTC